This TCR beta chain was obtained from a study of blood T cells in healthy people across ages. Healthy individuals of Caucasian origin from Russia, aged roughly 6 to 100, served as donors. Whole-study findings and limits: Long-lived donors had more naive CD4+ cells and higher diversity than aged donors.

Turning to this clonotype: Its target is unknown.

Combining a sample-barcoded 5' primer with a J-beta primer mix, a second PCR ran for roughly 6 to 12 cycles. TCRdb fed the 5' RACE reads into MiXCR, producing one record per CDR3 protein. The sample holds about 760,000 distinct CDR3 sequences; roughly 25% are singletons and the top ten take roughly a tenth. The data also belong to a second study, concerning T cells of mothers and their children. That paper notes: Three mothers and their six children, all healthy Caucasians, donated. Using the M1S primer, the second PCR added sample barcodes along with 2-4 random nucleotides.

The source is a boy aged 5-17 years in good health. The sequencing sample was made of blood.

The CDR3: CAISRGAVSYNEQFF. In DNA, the CDR3 is TGTGCCATCTCGAGAGGGGCCGTATCCTACAATGAGCAGTTCTTC. V and J are TRBV10-3 and TRBJ2-1; D could derive from TRBD1 or TRBD2 (5 bases each). CDR3 length: 15 residues. V was shortened by 8 bases and J by 1 base, with 15 bases between the two germline ends. Germline V CDR1 and CDR2: ENHRY, SYGVKD.